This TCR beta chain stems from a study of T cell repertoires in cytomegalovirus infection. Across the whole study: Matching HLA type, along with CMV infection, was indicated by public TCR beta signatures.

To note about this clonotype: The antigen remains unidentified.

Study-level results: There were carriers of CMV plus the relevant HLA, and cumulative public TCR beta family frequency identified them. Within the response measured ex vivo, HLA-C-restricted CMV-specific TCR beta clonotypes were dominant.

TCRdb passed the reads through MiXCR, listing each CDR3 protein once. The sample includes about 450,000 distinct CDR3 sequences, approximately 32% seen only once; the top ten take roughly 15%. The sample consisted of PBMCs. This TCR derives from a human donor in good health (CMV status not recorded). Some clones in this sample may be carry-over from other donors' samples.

As DNA, the CDR3 is TGTGCCAGCAGTGACAGTACCGAGCTAAGCGAGCAGTTCTTC. This translates into CASSDSTELSEQFF. This chain joins TRBV2 and TRBJ2-1, with D unclear. Trimming took 3 bases from V and 10 from J, leaving 16 bases between them. Germline CDR1 reads SNHLY; CDR2 reads FYNNEI. This CDR3 contains 14 residues.